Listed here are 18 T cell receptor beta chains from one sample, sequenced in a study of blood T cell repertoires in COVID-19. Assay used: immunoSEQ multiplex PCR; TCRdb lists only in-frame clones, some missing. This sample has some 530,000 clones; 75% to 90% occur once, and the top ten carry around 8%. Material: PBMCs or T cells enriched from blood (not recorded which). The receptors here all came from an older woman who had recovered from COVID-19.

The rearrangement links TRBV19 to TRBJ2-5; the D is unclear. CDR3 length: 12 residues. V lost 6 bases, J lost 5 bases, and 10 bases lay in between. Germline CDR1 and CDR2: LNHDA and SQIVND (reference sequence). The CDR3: CASRSDGETQYF. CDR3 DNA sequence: TGTGCCAGTAGAAGTGACGGGGAGACCCAGTACTTC.

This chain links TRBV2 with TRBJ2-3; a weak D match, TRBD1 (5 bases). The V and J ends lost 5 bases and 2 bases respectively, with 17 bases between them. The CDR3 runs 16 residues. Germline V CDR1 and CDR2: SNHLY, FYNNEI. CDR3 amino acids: CASSQETGRATDTQYF. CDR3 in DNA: TGTGCCAGCAGTCAAGAGACGGGCAGGGCCACAGATACGCAGTATTTT.

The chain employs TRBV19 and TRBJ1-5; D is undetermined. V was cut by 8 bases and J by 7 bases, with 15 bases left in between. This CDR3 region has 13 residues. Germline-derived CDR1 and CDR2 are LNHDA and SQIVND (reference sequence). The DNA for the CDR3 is TGTGCCAGTGCCGTAGAGGGCGGACAGCCCCAGCATTTT. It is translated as CASAVEGGQPQHF. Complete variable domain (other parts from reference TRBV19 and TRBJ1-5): DGGITQSPKYLFRKEGQNVTLSCEQNLNHDAMYWYRQDPGQGLRLIYYSQIVNDFQKGDIAEGYSVSREKKESFPLTVTSAQKNPTAFYLCASAVEGGQPQHFGDGTRLSIL.

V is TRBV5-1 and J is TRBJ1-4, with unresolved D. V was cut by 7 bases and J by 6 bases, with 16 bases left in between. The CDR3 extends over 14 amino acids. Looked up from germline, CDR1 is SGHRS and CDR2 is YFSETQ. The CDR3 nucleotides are TGCGCCAGCGGACCGGGAAGACCCGATGAAAAACTGTTTTTT. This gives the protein CASGPGRPDEKLFF.

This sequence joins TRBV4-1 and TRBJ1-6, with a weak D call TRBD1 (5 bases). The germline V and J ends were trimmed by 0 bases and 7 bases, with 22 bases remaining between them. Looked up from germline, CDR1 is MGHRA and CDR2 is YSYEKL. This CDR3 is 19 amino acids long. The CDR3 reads CASSQDWGVNRDLNSPLHF. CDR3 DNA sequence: TGCGCCAGCAGCCAAGATTGGGGGGTCAACCGGGACTTGAATTCACCCCTCCACTTT.

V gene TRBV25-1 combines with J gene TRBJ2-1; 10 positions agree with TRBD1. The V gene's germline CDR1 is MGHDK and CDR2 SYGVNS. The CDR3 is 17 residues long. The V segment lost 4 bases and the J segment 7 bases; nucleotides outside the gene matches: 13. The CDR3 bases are TGTGCCAGCAGTGGGGGGGGTTGGGACAGGGGAAGGAATGAGCAGTTCTTC. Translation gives CASSGGGWDRGRNEQFF.

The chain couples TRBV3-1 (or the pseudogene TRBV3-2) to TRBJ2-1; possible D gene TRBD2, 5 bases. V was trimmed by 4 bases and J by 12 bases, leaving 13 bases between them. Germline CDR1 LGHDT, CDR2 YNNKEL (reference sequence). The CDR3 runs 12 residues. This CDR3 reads CASSLTGRSQFF. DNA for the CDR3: TGTGCCAGCAGCCTCACGGGGAGATCGCAGTTCTTC.

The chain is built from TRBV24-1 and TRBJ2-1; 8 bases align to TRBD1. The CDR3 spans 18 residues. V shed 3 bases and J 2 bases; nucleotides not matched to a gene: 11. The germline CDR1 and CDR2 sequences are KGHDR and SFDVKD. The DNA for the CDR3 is TGTGCCACCAGTGATCGCCTCGTAGACAGGGGAACCTACAATGAGCAGTTCTTC. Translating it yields CATSDRLVDRGTYNEQFF.

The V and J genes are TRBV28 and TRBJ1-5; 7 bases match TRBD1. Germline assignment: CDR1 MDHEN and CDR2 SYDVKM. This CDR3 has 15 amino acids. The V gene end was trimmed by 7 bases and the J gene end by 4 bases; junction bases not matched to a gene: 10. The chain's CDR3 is CASTTSPGGNQPQHF. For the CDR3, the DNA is TGTGCCAGCACCACCTCCCCAGGGGGGAATCAGCCCCAGCATTTT. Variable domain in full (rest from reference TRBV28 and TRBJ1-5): DVKVTQSSRYLVKRTGEKVFLECVQDMDHENMFWYRQDPGLGLRLIYFSYDVKMKEKGDIPEGYSVSREKKERFSLILESASTNQTSMYLCASTTSPGGNQPQHFGDGTRLSIL.

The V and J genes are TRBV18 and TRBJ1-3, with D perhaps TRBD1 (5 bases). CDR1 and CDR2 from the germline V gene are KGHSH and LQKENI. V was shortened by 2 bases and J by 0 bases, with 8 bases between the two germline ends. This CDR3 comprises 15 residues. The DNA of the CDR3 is TGTGCCAGCTCACCAATGACAGCCTCTGGAAACACCATATATTTT. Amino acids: CASSPMTASGNTIYF.

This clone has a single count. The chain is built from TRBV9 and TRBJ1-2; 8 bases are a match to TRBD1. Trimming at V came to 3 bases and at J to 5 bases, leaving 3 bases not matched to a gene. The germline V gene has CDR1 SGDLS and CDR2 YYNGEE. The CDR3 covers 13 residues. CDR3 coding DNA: TGTGCCAGCAGCGGGACAGGGTTATATGGCTACACCTTC. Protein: CASSGTGLYGYTF.

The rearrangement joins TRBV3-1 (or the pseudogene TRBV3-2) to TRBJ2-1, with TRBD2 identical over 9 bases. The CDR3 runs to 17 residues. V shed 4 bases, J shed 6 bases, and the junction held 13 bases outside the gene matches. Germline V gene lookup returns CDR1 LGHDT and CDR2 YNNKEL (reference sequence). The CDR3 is CASSPPDQAGGRNEQFF. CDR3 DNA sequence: TGTGCCAGCAGCCCTCCTGACCAGGCGGGGGGGCGCAATGAGCAGTTCTTC.

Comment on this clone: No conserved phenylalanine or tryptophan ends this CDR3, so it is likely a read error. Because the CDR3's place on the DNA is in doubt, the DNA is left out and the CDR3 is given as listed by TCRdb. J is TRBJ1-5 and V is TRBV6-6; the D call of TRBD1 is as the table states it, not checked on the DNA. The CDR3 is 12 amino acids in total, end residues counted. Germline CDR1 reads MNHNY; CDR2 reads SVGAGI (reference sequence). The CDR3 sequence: CASSYGDRSPWV.

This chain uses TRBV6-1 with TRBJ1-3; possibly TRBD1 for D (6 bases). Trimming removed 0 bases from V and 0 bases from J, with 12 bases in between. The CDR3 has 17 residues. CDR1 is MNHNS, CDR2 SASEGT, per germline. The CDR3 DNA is TGTGCCAGCAGTGAAGCCAGGGGATGGAGCTCTGGAAACACCATATATTTT. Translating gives CASSEARGWSSGNTIYF.

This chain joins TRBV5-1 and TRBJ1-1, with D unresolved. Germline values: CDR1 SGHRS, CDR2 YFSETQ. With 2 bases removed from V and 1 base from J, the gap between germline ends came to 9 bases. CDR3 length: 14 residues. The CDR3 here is CASSLITENTEAFF. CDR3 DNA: TGCGCCAGCAGCTTAATAACAGAGAACACTGAAGCTTTCTTT.

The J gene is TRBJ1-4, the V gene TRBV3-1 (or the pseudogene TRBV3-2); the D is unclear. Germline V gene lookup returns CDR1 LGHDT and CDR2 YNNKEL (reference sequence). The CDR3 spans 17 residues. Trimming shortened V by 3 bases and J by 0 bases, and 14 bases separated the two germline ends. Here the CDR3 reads CASSQRASRATNEKLFF. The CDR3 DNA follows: TGTGCCAGCAGCCAGAGGGCCAGTAGAGCAACTAATGAAAAACTGTTTTTT.

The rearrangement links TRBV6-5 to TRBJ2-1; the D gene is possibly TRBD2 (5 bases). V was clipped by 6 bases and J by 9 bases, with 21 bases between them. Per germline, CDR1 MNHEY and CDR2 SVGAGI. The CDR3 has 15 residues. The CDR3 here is CASSASEAKSGEQFF. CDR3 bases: TGTGCCAGCAGCGCCTCTGAGGCGAAGAGCGGTGAGCAGTTCTTC.

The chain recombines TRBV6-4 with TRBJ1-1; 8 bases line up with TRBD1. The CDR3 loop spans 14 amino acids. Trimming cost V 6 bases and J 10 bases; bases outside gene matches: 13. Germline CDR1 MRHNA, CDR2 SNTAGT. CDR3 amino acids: CASSQTGDSPRAFF. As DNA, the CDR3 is TGTGCCAGCAGCCAGACAGGGGACTCCCCGCGAGCTTTCTTT.